This entry concerns a single T cell receptor (beta chain). This clonotype was recorded a few times. Its binding antigen is unknown. Qualities for individual bases were not recorded, and no much larger clone is one base off. The source of the sample is a study of T-cell reconstitution after alpha-beta-depleted transplantation in children (dated by TCRdb to about 2016). The study in broad terms: Using TCR repertoire profiling, the study quantitatively followed how T-cell immune reconstitution unfolded in children after TCRalphabeta/CD19-depleted allogeneic hematopoietic cell transplantation.

According to the study, the label for this sample's treatment or condition signals: allogeneic hematopoietic cell transplantation with graft depleted of TCRalphabeta T cells and CD19 B cells. The transplant recipients were children given TCRalphabeta/CD19-depleted allogeneic hematopoietic cell grafts. Library preparation used PCR. The sequencer was an Illumina HiSeq 2500. TCR library preparation used molecular barcoding, with unique molecular identifiers applied to normalize quantification of the TCRbeta repertoire. Starting from the raw public reads, TCRdb applied fastp trimming at Q25, assembled clones with MiXCR and retained in-frame beta chains. Rows with one shared CDR3 protein collapse into an entry with the most common genes and DNA. This sample has roughly 310,000 distinct CDR3 sequences in its table, and roughly 21% of those were observed once. Approximately 11% of the sample belongs to the ten largest clones.

Including cysteine and phenylalanine, the CDR3 has 13 amino acids. Kept here is only the CDR3 DNA, which spans 39 bases and is read in frame from base 1. V and J are truncated by 6 bases and 1 base respectively, leaving an intervening sequence of 6 bases. The germline V gene encodes CDR1 SGHTA and CDR2 FQGNSA. Paper-wide results and their limitations: Hyperexpanded clone frequencies declined over subsequent months; after one year, T-cell counts and TCRbeta diversity were mostly attributed to newly produced T cells. The apparently early alphabetaT-cell count recovery about two months after transplant was reportedly dependent on only several hundred rapidly expanded clones derived from non-depleted graft cells. In some patients, the high TCRbeta diversity seen at day 60 was put down to recipient T cells and intrathymic progenitors that had survived conditioning.

The chain employs TRBV7-2 and TRBJ2-2; no confident D gene assignment can be made. The sequence derives from a male patient between 5 and 17 years old who had a stem cell transplant for acute lymphoblastic leukemia, so the T cells may come from the graft donor. The material sequenced was PBMCs, mostly from graft donor cells, taken 180 days after TCRalphabeta/CD19-depleted stem cell transplant. At the DNA level, the sequence is TGTGCCAGCAGAAAAAAGAACACCGGGGAGCTGTTTTTT. Translated, this gives CASRKKNTGELFF.